These 22 T cell receptor beta chains share one sample of origin, sequenced in a study of OX40 agonist ivuxolimab in advanced cancers. TCRdb's copy holds only in-frame clones and misses some; the assay was immunoSEQ multiplex PCR. The data contain around 80,000 clones, around nine tenths of them singletons. The specimen comprised CD4+ or CD8+ T cells sorted from blood, sampled in a trial of the OX40 agonist ivuxolimab. These receptors were collected from an adult with an advanced solid tumor such as melanoma, head and neck, liver or kidney cancer.

The genes are TRBV30 and TRBJ2-7, with D possibly TRBD2 on 7 matching bases. This CDR3 comprises 14 residues. Germline V gives CDR1 GTSNPN, CDR2 SVGIG (reference sequence). V was trimmed by 5 bases and J by 5 bases, leaving 19 bases between them. CDR3 sequence reads: CAWSRGQRENEQYF. The DNA of the CDR3 is TGTGCCTGGTCCAGGGGCCAGCGGGAAAACGAGCAGTACTTC.

This clone was seen a few times. The CDR3 sequence: CASSLSRANTGELFF. In DNA, the CDR3 is TGTGCCAGCAGCTTAAGTAGGGCGAACACCGGGGAGCTGTTTTTT. The chain links TRBV7-6 to TRBJ2-2; no firm D call. CDR3 length: 15 amino acids. Trimming removed 2 bases at V and 0 bases at J, with 7 bases between. CDR1 is SGHVS, CDR2 FNYEAQ, per germline.

The CDR3 coding sequence is TGCGCCAGCAGCCCACAGGATACGGGAAACACCATATATTTT. Its translation: CASSPQDTGNTIYF. The chain links TRBV4-1 to TRBJ1-3; possible D gene TRBD1, 5 bases. V dropped 4 bases and J dropped 4 bases, with 11 bases sitting between them. This CDR3 comprises 14 residues. Germline V gene data show CDR1 as MGHRA and CDR2 as YSYEKL.

The chain carries TRBV30 and TRBJ1-3; 8 bases line up with TRBD1. Germline V gene data show CDR1 as GTSNPN and CDR2 as SVGIG (reference sequence). Trimming removed 8 bases from V and 0 bases from J; junction bases left unmatched: 3. CDR3 size: 13 residues. This CDR3 is CAVQGDSGNTIYF. The DNA for the CDR3 is TGTGCCGTACAGGGGGACTCTGGAAACACCATATATTTT. The full variable domain, in which reference TRBV30 and TRBJ1-3 provide the parts outside the CDR3, is SQTIHQWPATLVQPVGSPLSLECTVEGTSNPNLYWYRQAAGRGLQLLFYSVGIGQISSEVPQNLSASRPQDRQFILSSKKLLLSDSGFYLCAVQGDSGNTIYFGEGSWLTVV.

The chain couples TRBV7-2 to TRBJ2-5, with 7 nucleotides matching TRBD1. CDR1 and CDR2 (germline): SGHTA, FQGNSA. CDR3 size: 16 residues. The ends lost 4 bases at V and 6 bases at J; junction bases unmatched: 14. DNA for the CDR3: TGTGCCAGCAGCTCCCTCCCTCGGACAGGCCCAAAGACCCAGTACTTC. Protein product: CASSSLPRTGPKTQYF. Based on the CDR3 plus reference TRBV7-2 and TRBJ2-5, the full variable domain is GAGVSQSPSNKVTEKGKDVELRCDPISGHTALYWYRQSLGQGLEFLIYFQGNSAPDKSGLPSDRFSAERTGGSVSTLTIQRTQQEDSAVYLCASSSLPRTGPKTQYFGPGTRLLVL.

V usage is TRBV5-4 and J usage is TRBJ1-1, with D possibly being TRBD1 (6 bases). V lost 2 bases to trimming and J lost 3 bases, with 17 bases between them. CDR1 and CDR2 from the germline V gene are SGHNT and YYREEE (reference sequence). The CDR3 sequence is 16 residues long. The DNA for the CDR3 is TGTGCCAGCAGCTTATTCAAGGGGGACGGGGACACTGAAGCTTTCTTT. Translated: CASSLFKGDGDTEAFF.

V usage is TRBV6-1 and J usage is TRBJ1-2, with 7 bases lining up with TRBD1. The length of the CDR3 is 15 residues. The V gene's germline CDR1 is MNHNS and CDR2 SASEGT. J gave up 6 bases and V 0 bases, and 7 bases lay outside the gene matches. This chain's CDR3 is CASSEAATGKDGYTF. The CDR3 DNA reads as TGTGCCAGCAGTGAAGCTGCGACAGGGAAAGATGGCTACACCTTC.

This clone has just one count. V is TRBV19 and J is TRBJ1-5; 9 bases match TRBD1. The length of the CDR3 is 17 residues. Per the germline V gene, CDR1 is LNHDA and CDR2 is SQIVND (reference sequence). Germline trimming cut 9 bases from V and 2 bases from J; bases unmatched to any gene: 14. Here the CDR3 DNA reads TGTGCCAGCTCACCACTTACAGGGGGCAGTGGCAATCAGCCCCAGCATTTT. This codes for CASSPLTGGSGNQPQHF.

V is TRBV5-1 and J is TRBJ1-5; D gene ambiguous. The germline V gene encodes CDR1 SGHRS and CDR2 YFSETQ. This CDR3 has 13 residues. V lost 0 bases and J 8 bases, leaving 9 bases between the germline ends. DNA for the CDR3: TGCGCCAGCAGCTTGGGATCGGGCGAGCCCCAGCATTTT. This sequence encodes CASSLGSGEPQHF.

V is TRBV5-1 and J is TRBJ2-7; D is unclear. Trimming pared 2 bases from V and 2 bases from J, leaving 11 bases between. The CDR3 is 14 amino acids. CDR1 SGHRS and CDR2 YFSETQ come from the germline V gene. CDR3 amino acids: CASSFQEGPYEQYF. CDR3 nucleotide sequence: TGCGCCAGCAGCTTTCAGGAAGGGCCCTACGAGCAGTACTTC.

J is TRBJ1-6 and V is TRBV4-1; no clear D gene. This CDR3 has 14 residues. Germline V gene lookup returns CDR1 MGHRA and CDR2 YSYEKL. V lost 4 bases and J lost 7, with 11 bases in between. The CDR3 region has the DNA TGCGCCAGCAGCCTTGAGGGCATGAATTCACCCCTCCACTTT. Its translation is CASSLEGMNSPLHF.

The chain carries TRBV5-4 and TRBJ1-4, with a weak D call TRBD1 (5 bases). The CDR3 totals 15 residues. The germline gives CDR1 SGHNT, CDR2 YYREEE (reference sequence). V gave up 4 bases and J gave up 7 bases, with 17 bases separating them. Here the CDR3 DNA reads TGTGCCAGCAGCGCCGGGCAGGGACCGGTTGAAAAACTGTTTTTT. Encoded protein: CASSAGQGPVEKLFF.

The CDR3 protein is CASSSGLVYYNEQFF. In DNA, the CDR3 is TGTGCCAGCAGCTCCGGACTAGTATACTACAATGAGCAGTTCTTC. V usage is TRBV5-4 and J usage is TRBJ2-1, with 7 bases lining up with TRBD2. Unmatched junction bases numbered 6, after V lost 3 bases and J lost 3 bases. The germline V gene encodes CDR1 SGHNT and CDR2 YYREEE (reference sequence). CDR3 length: 15 residues.

This clone came up once. The V and J genes are TRBV5-1 and TRBJ1-1; D not resolved. This CDR3 spans 14 amino acids. In germline, CDR1 is SGHRS, CDR2 YFSETQ. V lost 0 bases, J lost 1 base, and 7 bases lay in between. The DNA of the CDR3 is TGCGCCAGCAGCTTGGGGGTGGGGAACACTGAAGCTTTCTTT. Protein product: CASSLGVGNTEAFF.

In the case of this clone: Other DNA sequences from this sample encode an identical CDR3 as well. This sequence joins TRBV7-9 and TRBJ2-2; no definite D call. In germline, CDR1 is SEHNR, CDR2 FQNEAQ (reference sequence). The CDR3 length is 13 residues. Trimming removed 0 bases from V and 7 bases from J, with 6 bases in between. The CDR3 reads CASSLAADGELFF. In DNA form, the CDR3 reads TGTGCCAGCAGCTTAGCGGCTGACGGGGAGCTGTTTTTT. Filled out from reference TRBV7-9 and TRBJ2-2, the complete variable domain reads DTGVSQNPRHKITKRGQNVTFRCDPISEHNRLYWYRQTLGQGPEFLTYFQNEAQLEKSRLLSDRFSAERPKGSFSTLEIQRTEQGDSAMYLCASSLAADGELFFGEGSRLTVL.

The chain couples TRBV28 to TRBJ2-1, with unresolved D. CDR1 and CDR2 from the germline V gene are MDHEN and SYDVKM. The length of the CDR3 is 13 residues. This chain's CDR3 is CASGYSSYNEQFF. The DNA for the CDR3 is TGTGCTAGTGGTTATAGCTCCTACAATGAGCAGTTCTTC.

This rearrangement joins TRBV7-3 to TRBJ2-1; 9 bases align to TRBD2. V lost 1 base and J lost 7; bases outside the gene matches: 14. This CDR3 spans 18 amino acids. The V gene's germline CDR1 is SGHTA and CDR2 FQGTGA. CDR3 nucleotides: TGTGCCAGCAGCTTAAGTTCGGGCGCGGGAGGGCCGGGTAATGAGCAGTTCTTC. It encodes CASSLSSGAGGPGNEQFF.

This chain uses TRBV5-1 with TRBJ2-2; perhaps TRBD1 as D (6 bases). CDR3 length equals 14 residues. The germline V and J ends were trimmed by 1 base and 4 bases, with 8 bases remaining between them. Germline V gene data show CDR1 as SGHRS and CDR2 as YFSETQ. The CDR3 here is CASSLTGFTGELFF. As DNA, the CDR3 is TGCGCCAGCAGCTTGACAGGGTTCACCGGGGAGCTGTTTTTT.

The gene calls are TRBV5-1 and TRBJ1-4, with D possibly TRBD1 on 5 matching bases. Per the germline V gene, CDR1 is SGHRS and CDR2 is YFSETQ. V gave up 0 bases and J gave up 8 bases, with 11 bases separating them. There are 14 residues in the CDR3. DNA of the CDR3: TGCGCCAGCAGCTTGGAGGGGAGGGAGGAAAAACTGTTTTTT. This codes for CASSLEGREEKLFF.

This clone occurred once. The chain employs TRBV11-2 and TRBJ2-5, with 7 bases fitting TRBD1. The CDR3 has 16 amino acids. Germline values: CDR1 SGHAT, CDR2 FQNNGV. V lost 5 bases, J lost 6 bases, and 15 bases stayed unmatched. The CDR3 spells CASSPLGTGVIKTQYF. As DNA, the CDR3 is TGTGCCAGCAGCCCGTTAGGAACAGGGGTGATAAAGACCCAGTACTTC.

V gene TRBV5-1 combines with J gene TRBJ1-1; the D gene is possibly TRBD1 (6 bases). Germline V gene sequence: CDR1 SGHRS, CDR2 YFSETQ. The CDR3 has 16 residues. The ends were cut back, 0 bases at V and 0 bases at J, with 12 bases in the middle. The CDR3 is CASSLGATGLNTEAFF. The CDR3 bases are TGCGCCAGCAGCTTGGGGGCCACAGGGCTGAACACTGAAGCTTTCTTT.

The chain has TRBV7-3 and TRBJ2-5; D is possibly TRBD1 or TRBD2 (5 bases each). CDR1 and CDR2 (germline): SGHTA, FQGTGA. Deletions cut 3 bases from V and 1 base from J, with 6 bases between. This CDR3 has 13 residues. This CDR3 reads CASSFGAQETQYF. The CDR3 nucleotides read TGTGCCAGCAGCTTCGGGGCCCAAGAGACCCAGTACTTC.